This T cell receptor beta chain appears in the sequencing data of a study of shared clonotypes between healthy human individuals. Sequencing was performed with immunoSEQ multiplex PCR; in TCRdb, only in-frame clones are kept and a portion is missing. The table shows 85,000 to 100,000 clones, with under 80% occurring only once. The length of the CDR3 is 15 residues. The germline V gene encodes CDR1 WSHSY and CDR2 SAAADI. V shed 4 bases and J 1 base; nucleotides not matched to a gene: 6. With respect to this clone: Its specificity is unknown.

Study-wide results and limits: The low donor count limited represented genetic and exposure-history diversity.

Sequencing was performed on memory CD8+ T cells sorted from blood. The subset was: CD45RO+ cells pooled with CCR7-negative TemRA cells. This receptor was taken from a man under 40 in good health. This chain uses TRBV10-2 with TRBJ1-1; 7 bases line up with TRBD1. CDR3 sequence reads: CASSGFGQANTEAFF. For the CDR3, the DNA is TGCGCCAGCAGTGGTTTCGGACAGGCGAACACTGAAGCTTTCTTT.